The clone carrying this T cell receptor beta chain was observed many times. The data belong to a study of T cells after posttransplantation cyclophosphamide. Clones were sequenced by immunoSEQ multiplex PCR, and TCRdb holds only the in-frame ones, with some missing. The sample contains some 16,000 clones, none of them singletons. A marrow graft followed busulfan-fludarabine conditioning, with cyclophosphamide on days +3 and +4. This CDR3 is built from 14 residues. V shed 2 bases and J 5 bases; nucleotides not matched to a gene: 5. CDR1 and CDR2 (germline): MNHEY, SVGAGI. This specimen was PBMCs, taken after allogeneic stem cell transplant with posttransplant cyclophosphamide. The receptor was isolated from a female patient in her thirties or forties who received an allogeneic stem cell transplant from a related donor, was CMV-positive, and had no GVHD. Certain T cells may be donor cells from the graft. V gene TRBV6-5 combines with J gene TRBJ1-1; 7 bases align to TRBD1. The CDR3: CASSYRGRLTEAFF. CDR3 bases: TGTGCCAGCAGTTACAGGGGGCGCTTAACTGAAGCTTTCTTT.